The 29 T cell receptor beta chains below all came from one sample that was sequenced in a study of cytomegalovirus exposure and HLA in healthy donors. The protocol was immunoSEQ multiplex PCR, while the TCRdb copy is restricted to in-frame clones and leaves out a portion. The data hold 150,000 or so clones, with 94% observed a single time. Specimen: PBMCs. Every receptor here comes from a man aged 18 to 30 in good health and CMV-seropositive.

This clone was counted a single time. CDR3 region: CASSLARRGGSYNEQFF. In nucleotides, the CDR3 is TGTGCCAGCAGCTTAGCCAGAAGGGGGGGGTCCTACAATGAGCAGTTCTTC. The chain couples TRBV7-2 to TRBJ2-1, with a possible D match to TRBD2 (7 bases). This CDR3 comprises 17 residues. Trimming took 0 bases from V and 1 from J, leaving 13 bases between them. Germline V gene sequence: CDR1 SGHTA, CDR2 FQGNSA.

The genes are TRBV7-9 and TRBJ1-1; D uncertain. The CDR3 is made up of 16 amino acids. CDR1 and CDR2 from the germline V gene are SEHNR and FQNEAQ (reference sequence). V was clipped by 0 bases and J by 5 bases, with 16 bases between them. The CDR3 spells CASSLALRVGFTEAFF. For the CDR3, the DNA is TGTGCCAGCAGCTTAGCGCTCCGGGTAGGTTTTACTGAAGCTTTCTTT.

This chain links TRBV18 with TRBJ2-1; unclear D gene. The CDR3 covers 16 residues. Germline CDR1 KGHSH, CDR2 LQKENI. Trimming stripped 0 bases from V and 4 bases from J, with 13 bases between. The CDR3 sequence is CASSPPSVSGYNEQFF. The CDR3 DNA reads TGTGCCAGCTCACCACCGAGTGTTTCGGGTTACAATGAGCAGTTCTTC.

The chain has TRBV11-3 and TRBJ2-1; TRBD2 might be the D (6 bases). V gave up 1 base and J gave up 9 bases, with 13 bases separating them. Germline CDR1 SGHNT, CDR2 YENEEA. The CDR3 extends over 14 amino acids. The CDR3 spells CASSLGTSFGEQFF. The CDR3 DNA is TGTGCCAGCAGCTTAGGAACTAGCTTCGGTGAGCAGTTCTTC.

The chain is built from TRBV28 and TRBJ2-7; a possible D gene is TRBD1 (6 bases). V was pared by 10 bases and J by 2 bases, with 24 bases between. The CDR3 length is 16 residues. The germline CDR1 and CDR2 sequences are MDHEN and SYDVKM. CDR3 bases: TGTGCCAAAAAGATATACGGGACAACGCCAACCTACGAGCAGTACTTC. This encodes CAKKIYGTTPTYEQYF.

This clone was observed once. This chain links TRBV5-6 with TRBJ2-1; 11 bases agree with TRBD2. The CDR3 length is 17 residues. Trimming took 5 bases from V and 1 from J; bases not matched to a gene: 8. CDR1 and CDR2 from the germline V gene are SGHDT and YYEEEE. The CDR3 is CASSYTTSGASYNEQFF. The DNA of the CDR3 is TGTGCCAGCAGTTATACGACTAGCGGGGCATCCTACAATGAGCAGTTCTTC.

About this clone itself: At the DNA level, this CDR3 is encoded by other sequences in the same sample as well. The chain combines TRBV5-1 with TRBJ1-5, with D uncertain. In germline, CDR1 is SGHRS, CDR2 YFSETQ. V was shortened by 0 bases and J by 4 bases, with 11 bases between the two germline ends. This CDR3 is built from 15 residues. The DNA for the CDR3 is TGCGCCAGCAGCTTGGGAGCGGAGGAAAATCAGCCCCAGCATTTT. Translating gives CASSLGAEENQPQHF. Complete variable domain (other parts from reference TRBV5-1 and TRBJ1-5): KAGVTQTPRYLIKTRGQQVTLSCSPISGHRSVSWYQQTPGQGLQFLFEYFSETQRNKGNFPGRFSGRQFSNSRSEMNVSTLELGDSALYLCASSLGAEENQPQHFGDGTRLSIL.

V usage is TRBV7-9 and J usage is TRBJ1-6; 7 nucleotides match TRBD1. Unmatched junction bases numbered 8, after V lost 2 bases and J lost 10 bases. The CDR3 is 15 residues long. CDR1 SEHNR and CDR2 FQNEAQ come from the germline V gene (reference sequence). The CDR3 DNA reads TGTGCCAGCAGCTTAAACGACAGGGCCGAGTCACCCCTCCACTTT. This translates into CASSLNDRAESPLHF. Using reference TRBV7-9 and TRBJ1-6 for the parts outside the CDR3, the full variable domain is DTGVSQNPRHKITKRGQNVTFRCDPISEHNRLYWYRQTLGQGPEFLTYFQNEAQLEKSRLLSDRFSAERPKGSFSTLEIQRTEQGDSAMYLCASSLNDRAESPLHFGNGTRLTVT.

V gene TRBV6-5 combines with J gene TRBJ1-2, with D uncertain. Per germline, CDR1 MNHEY and CDR2 SVGAGI. This CDR3 region has 15 residues. Deletions cut 0 bases from V and 1 base from J, with 9 bases between. The CDR3: CASSYSPLLNYGYTF. For the CDR3, the DNA is TGTGCCAGCAGTTACTCCCCACTACTTAACTATGGCTACACCTTC.

The V call is TRBV27, the J call TRBJ1-2, with D maybe TRBD1 (5 bases). With 5 bases removed from V and 4 bases from J, the gap between germline ends came to 20 bases. CDR1 MNHEY and CDR2 SMNVEV come from the germline V gene (reference sequence). The CDR3 has 16 residues. CDR3 bases: TGTGCCAGCAGTCCTTCCCGACAGCCTTATTCCTATGGCTACACCTTC. Its translation: CASSPSRQPYSYGYTF.

V usage is TRBV28 and J usage is TRBJ2-1; 9 bases line up with TRBD2. Germline CDR1 is MDHEN and CDR2 is SYDVKM. The length of the CDR3 is 16 residues. V lost 5 bases to trimming and J lost 5 bases; unmatched junction nucleotides: 10. CDR3 amino acids: CASSTPTSGLNNEQFF. The CDR3 DNA reads as TGTGCCAGCAGTACCCCGACTAGCGGATTGAACAATGAGCAGTTCTTC. Full variable domain (rest looked up from reference TRBV28 and TRBJ2-1): DVKVTQSSRYLVKRTGEKVFLECVQDMDHENMFWYRQDPGLGLRLIYFSYDVKMKEKGDIPEGYSVSREKKERFSLILESASTNQTSMYLCASSTPTSGLNNEQFFGPGTRLTVL.

The chain is built from TRBV18 and TRBJ2-5; the D is unclear. Trimming shortened V by 2 bases and J by 5 bases, and 12 bases separated the two germline ends. This CDR3 has 14 amino acids. Germline CDR1 is KGHSH and CDR2 is LQKENI. CDR3 nucleotides: TGTGCCAGCTCACCAAAATCAGGTCGGGAGACCCAGTACTTC. It encodes CASSPKSGRETQYF.

CDR3 sequence: CASSLSGSVDTGELFF. CDR3 DNA sequence: TGTGCCAGCAGCTTAAGCGGGTCGGTGGACACCGGGGAGCTGTTTTTT. The chain recombines TRBV7-9 with TRBJ2-2, with D perhaps matching TRBD2 (6 bases). The V gene's germline CDR1 is SEHNR and CDR2 FQNEAQ (reference sequence). The germline V and J ends were trimmed by 2 bases and 3 bases, with 13 bases remaining between them. This CDR3 is built from 16 residues.

The V call is TRBV4-1, the J call TRBJ2-3, with TRBD2 identical over 9 bases. Unmatched junction bases numbered 5, after V lost 3 bases and J lost 1 base. There are 16 residues in the CDR3. CDR1 and CDR2 from the germline V gene are MGHRA and YSYEKL. The CDR3 loop is CASSHVAGEGTDTQYF. For the CDR3, the DNA is TGCGCCAGCAGCCACGTAGCGGGAGAGGGCACAGATACGCAGTATTTT.

The rearrangement joins TRBV27 to TRBJ2-7, with 7 bases matching TRBD1. Germline CDR1 is MNHEY and CDR2 is SMNVEV (reference sequence). The V and J ends lost 2 bases and 2 bases, in that order; junction bases with no gene match: 3. This CDR3 has 14 amino acids. Written as DNA, the CDR3 is TGTGCCAGCAGTTTAAAGGGGGCTACCTACGAGCAGTACTTC. It yields the protein CASSLKGATYEQYF.

This chain joins TRBV10-3 and TRBJ1-2, with a weak D call TRBD1 (6 bases). The CDR3 is 14 amino acids. The V end was cut by 4 bases, the J end by 4 bases, with 13 bases between. Per the germline V gene, CDR1 is ENHRY and CDR2 is SYGVKD. CDR3 protein: CAISGRGRGYGYTF. DNA for the CDR3: TGTGCCATCAGTGGAAGGGGCAGGGGCTATGGCTACACCTTC.

The J gene is TRBJ1-4, the V gene TRBV5-8; the match to TRBD1 covers 8 bases. V shed 4 bases and J 2 bases; nucleotides not matched to a gene: 4. The length of the CDR3 is 15 residues. Germline V lookup: CDR1 SGHTS, CDR2 YDEGEE. The CDR3 region has the DNA TGTGCCAGCAGCCAAGGACAGGGTACTAATGAAAAACTGTTTTTT. Translated, it gives CASSQGQGTNEKLFF.

The chain is built from TRBV2 and TRBJ1-1, with TRBD1 as a possible D gene (6 bases). CDR3 size: 15 residues. Per germline, CDR1 SNHLY and CDR2 FYNNEI. V was trimmed by 2 bases and J by 1 base, leaving 11 bases between them. The CDR3 is CASSEQGSRNTEAFF. Written as DNA, the CDR3 is TGTGCCAGCAGTGAACAGGGGTCGAGGAACACTGAAGCTTTCTTT.

The chain couples TRBV27 to TRBJ2-6, with 8 positions matching TRBD1. This CDR3 comprises 17 residues. J was trimmed by 2 bases and V by 3 bases; bases with no gene match: 6. Germline V gene data show CDR1 as MNHEY and CDR2 as SMNVEV (reference sequence). The CDR3 reads CASSFRQGAPGANVLTF. In DNA, the CDR3 is TGTGCCAGCAGTTTTCGCCAGGGGGCGCCTGGGGCCAACGTCCTGACTTTC.

The chain carries TRBV25-1 and TRBJ2-2, with 9 positions matching TRBD2. Germline loops: CDR1 MGHDK, CDR2 SYGVNS. The length of the CDR3 is 18 residues. V lost 6 bases, J lost 5 bases, and 16 bases stayed unmatched. CDR3: CASRDTSGRSRMTGELFF. The CDR3 nucleotides are TGTGCCAGCAGAGACACCAGCGGGAGGTCCCGGATGACCGGGGAGCTGTTTTTT.

This chain links TRBV27 with TRBJ1-5; D ambiguous. The CDR3 extends over 13 amino acids. The germline CDR1 and CDR2 sequences are MNHEY and SMNVEV (reference sequence). Trimming took off 3 bases at V and 2 bases at J, with 5 bases between the two ends. The CDR3 reads CASSLIGNQPQHF. The DNA for the CDR3 is TGTGCCAGCAGTTTGATAGGCAATCAGCCCCAGCATTTT.

The rearrangement uses TRBV19 and TRBJ1-5, with TRBD1 matching over 8 bases. Germline trimming cut 1 base from V and 2 bases from J; bases unmatched to any gene: 7. This CDR3 region has 17 residues. The germline gives CDR1 LNHDA, CDR2 SQIVND (reference sequence). The CDR3 nucleotides read TGTGCCAGTAGTATAGCCCAGGGGGCGCATGGCAATCAGCCCCAGCATTTT. Protein: CASSIAQGAHGNQPQHF.

The V call is TRBV28, the J call TRBJ1-2; 7 bases agree with TRBD1. After removal of 6 bases from V and 3 bases from J, the junction contained 10 bases not matched to a gene. This CDR3 is built from 15 residues. Per the germline V gene, CDR1 is MDHEN and CDR2 is SYDVKM. The DNA for the CDR3 is TGTGCCAGCAGCCAGGGGGAAGCCTCATACTATGGCTACACCTTC. Encoded protein: CASSQGEASYYGYTF.

This clone was observed once. The CDR3 sequence is CASSSVGGYEQYF. The CDR3 region has the DNA TGTGCCAGCAGCTCAGTGGGGGGGTACGAGCAGTACTTC. The chain carries TRBV7-9 and TRBJ2-7; the match to TRBD2 covers 7 bases. The V gene end was trimmed by 4 bases and the J gene end by 4 bases; junction bases not matched to a gene: 4. The CDR3 spans 13 residues. Germline V CDR1 and CDR2: SEHNR, FQNEAQ (reference sequence).

The genes are TRBV6-6 and TRBJ2-3, with D possibly TRBD1 on 6 matching bases. The CDR3 loop spans 12 amino acids. Germline V gene sequence: CDR1 MNHNY, CDR2 SVGAGI (reference sequence). Trimming stripped 4 bases from V and 5 bases from J, with 7 bases between. CDR3 nucleotide sequence: TGTGCCAGCAGTTTACAGGGAGATACGCAGTATTTT. Encoded protein: CASSLQGDTQYF.

V is TRBV7-9 and J is TRBJ1-1, with D unresolved. The CDR3 sequence is 16 residues long. V was clipped by 4 bases and J by 0 bases, with 15 bases between them. Germline V gene sequence: CDR1 SEHNR, CDR2 FQNEAQ (reference sequence). CDR3 protein: CASSSPGRQMNTEAFF. CDR3 nucleotide sequence: TGTGCCAGCAGCTCCCCGGGGAGACAAATGAACACTGAAGCTTTCTTT.

The chain couples TRBV18 to TRBJ1-1, with a tentative D call TRBD1 (5 bases). The ends were cut back, 6 bases at V and 7 bases at J, with 15 bases in the middle. Per germline, CDR1 KGHSH and CDR2 LQKENI. CDR3 length: 13 residues. DNA of the CDR3: TGTGCCAGCTCCCGGGACTCCCTGGGTGAAGCTTTCTTT. Translated, it gives CASSRDSLGEAFF.

The rearrangement uses TRBV5-4 and TRBJ1-6; D remains ambiguous. The CDR3 contains 13 residues. Per germline, CDR1 SGHNT and CDR2 YYREEE (reference sequence). V was shortened by 4 bases and J by 10 bases, with 12 bases between the two germline ends. The CDR3, as DNA: TGTGCCAGCAGCCCCCCGGGAGCCTCACCCCTCCACTTT. As protein: CASSPPGASPLHF.

The rearrangement uses TRBV9 and TRBJ2-1, with 7 bases aligning to TRBD2. The V gene end was trimmed by 0 bases and the J gene end by 0 bases; junction bases not matched to a gene: 3. The CDR3 totals 16 residues. Germline CDR1 SGDLS, CDR2 YYNGEE. Written as DNA, the CDR3 is TGTGCCAGCAGCGTAGGGGTAGCGGGCTCCTACAATGAGCAGTTCTTC. This encodes CASSVGVAGSYNEQFF.